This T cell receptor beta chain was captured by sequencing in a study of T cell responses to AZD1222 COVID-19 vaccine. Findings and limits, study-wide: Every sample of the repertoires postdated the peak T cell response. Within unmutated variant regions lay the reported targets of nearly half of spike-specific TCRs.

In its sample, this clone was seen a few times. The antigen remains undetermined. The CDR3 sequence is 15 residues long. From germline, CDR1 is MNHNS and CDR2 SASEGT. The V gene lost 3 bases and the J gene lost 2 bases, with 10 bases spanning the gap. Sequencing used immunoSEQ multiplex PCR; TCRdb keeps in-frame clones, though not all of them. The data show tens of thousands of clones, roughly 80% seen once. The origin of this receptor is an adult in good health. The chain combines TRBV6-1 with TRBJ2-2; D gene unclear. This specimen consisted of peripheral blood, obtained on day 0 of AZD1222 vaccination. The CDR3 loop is CASSEGNSNTGELFF. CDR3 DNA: TGTGCCAGCAGTGAGGGCAACAGTAACACCGGGGAGCTGTTTTTT.